A single sample gave rise to the 10 T cell receptor beta chains below, sequenced in a study of glioma-infiltrating T cells. Using RNA template, CDR3s of TCR alpha and beta were amplified with iRepertoire arm-PCR. TCRdb redid the calling of the multiplex PCR reads with MiXCR, one entry per CDR3 protein. The sample consists of approximately 130,000 distinct CDR3 sequences, under 25% of them appearing once. Sequenced sample: glioma tissue, nonneoplastic brain tissue, or PBMCs (not recorded which). These receptors were taken from a human donor with low-grade glioma or glioblastoma, undergoing nonglioma brain surgery, or in good health (not recorded which).

The chain couples TRBV5-4 to TRBJ1-1, with 8 nucleotides matching TRBD1. V dropped 0 bases and J dropped 3; count of bases not matched to a gene: 10. The germline gives CDR1 SGHNT, CDR2 YYREEE (reference sequence). This CDR3 has 17 residues. The CDR3 loop is CASSLVLQGGMDTEAFF. DNA of the CDR3: TGTGCCAGCAGCTTGGTTCTACAGGGGGGTATGGACACTGAAGCTTTCTTT.

Here the CDR3 reads CASSPRVGPNEQFF. The CDR3 bases are TGTGCCAGCAGCCCCCGAGTAGGGCCCAATGAGCAGTTCTTC. The chain recombines TRBV11-2 with TRBJ2-1; D ambiguous. The V end lost 5 bases, the J end lost 6 bases, and 14 bases lay between the germline ends. The CDR3 runs 14 residues. The germline gives CDR1 SGHAT, CDR2 FQNNGV. Full variable domain (outside the CDR3, taken from reference TRBV11-2 and TRBJ2-1): EAGVAQSPRYKIIEKRQSVAFWCNPISGHATLYWYQQILGQGPKLLIQFQNNGVVDDSQLPKDRFSAERLKGVDSTLKIQPAKLEDSAVYLCASSPRVGPNEQFFGPGTRLTVL.

This clonotype was counted between two and nine times. The V and J genes are TRBV20-1 and TRBJ2-3; weak D call: TRBD1 (5 bases). With 1 base removed from V and 3 bases from J, the gap between germline ends came to 17 bases. Germline CDR1 and CDR2: DFQATT and SNEGSKA (reference sequence). The CDR3 extends over 16 amino acids. CDR3: CSARVPGKRLTDTQYF. The CDR3 DNA reads as TGCAGTGCTAGAGTCCCAGGGAAGCGTTTGACAGATACGCAGTATTTT.

CDR3 in amino acids: CATSRDDLRGFHQPQHF. CDR3 bases: TGTGCCACCAGCAGAGATGATCTCAGGGGGTTCCATCAGCCCCAGCATTTT. This chain joins TRBV15 and TRBJ1-5; 7 bases agree with TRBD1. This CDR3 has 17 residues. Looked up from germline, CDR1 is LNHNV and CDR2 is YYDKDF (reference sequence). V lost 0 bases, J lost 5 bases, and 10 bases stayed unmatched. The variable domain in full, with the rest retrieved from reference TRBV15 and TRBJ1-5, is DAMVIQNPRYQVTQFGKPVTLSCSQTLNHNVMYWYQQKSSQAPKLLFHYYDKDFNNEADTPDNFQSRRPNTSFCFLDIRSPGLGDTAMYLCATSRDDLRGFHQPQHFGDGTRLSIL.

This clonotype has a handful of counts. This sequence joins TRBV6-4 and TRBJ1-1; D possibly corresponds to TRBD1 (6 bases). This CDR3 has 13 residues. Between the trimmed V and J ends, which lost 6 bases and 4 bases, there was a span of 12 bases. The germline CDR1 and CDR2 sequences are MRHNA and SNTAGT. As DNA, the CDR3 is TGTGCCAGCAGCGCTAAACAGGGCACTGAAGCTTTCTTT. Protein sequence: CASSAKQGTEAFF.

This clonotype has just a few counts. The rearrangement links TRBV10-3 to TRBJ2-3; 8 nucleotides match TRBD1. The germline CDR1 and CDR2 sequences are ENHRY and SYGVKD. After removal of 6 bases from V and 3 bases from J, the junction contained 8 bases not matched to a gene. The CDR3 totals 15 residues. In nucleotides, the CDR3 is TGTGCCATCAGATCGACAGGGGATGGGACAGATACGCAGTATTTT. This codes for CAIRSTGDGTDTQYF.

This clonotype was seen once. J is TRBJ2-5 and V is TRBV12-3 or TRBV12-4, with unresolved D. CDR3 length equals 13 residues. Deletions cut 4 bases from V and 3 bases from J, with 9 bases between. CDR3 bases: TGTGCCAGCAGTTCCCCGTACAAAGAGACCCAGTACTTC. This translates into CASSSPYKETQYF.

This clonotype was counted ten times or more. V gene TRBV20-1 combines with J gene TRBJ1-1; 7 nucleotides agree with TRBD1. Trimming took 7 bases from V and 3 from J; bases not matched to a gene: 5. Germline CDR1 reads DFQATT; CDR2 reads SNEGSKA (reference sequence). The CDR3 sequence is 12 residues long. CDR3 DNA: TGCAGTGTTACAGGGGATTACACTGAAGCTTTCTTT. This sequence encodes CSVTGDYTEAFF.

V is TRBV4-2 and J is TRBJ1-5, with 10 bases aligning to TRBD1. Germline loops: CDR1 LGHNA, CDR2 YNFKEQ. This CDR3 has 16 residues. Trimming took 0 bases from V and 5 from J; bases not matched to a gene: 4. The chain's CDR3 is CASSQDQDRGDQPQHF. DNA for the CDR3: TGTGCCAGCAGCCAAGATCAGGACAGGGGGGATCAGCCCCAGCATTTT.

This clonotype has just a few counts. The rearrangement links TRBV18 to TRBJ2-1; weak D call: TRBD1 (6 bases). V was shortened by 1 base and J by 10 bases, with 8 bases between the two germline ends. Germline lookup yields CDR1 KGHSH and CDR2 LQKENI. The CDR3 runs to 12 residues. The chain's CDR3 is CASSPRTEEQFF. DNA for the CDR3: TGTGCCAGCTCACCACGGACAGAGGAGCAGTTCTTC.